Following are 17 T cell receptor beta chains from one sample sequenced in a study of blood T cell repertoires in COVID-19 (dated by TCRdb to about 2020). Library creation used the immunoSEQ multiplex PCR assay. TCRdb stores this immuneACCESS table with in-frame sequences only. Part of the clones is absent; in the studies checked, under half of the shortfall reflects unresolved V genes, and no reason is known for the rest. This sample gives tens of thousands of clones in total; 70% to 90% of them show up just once. 2.8% of the sample rests with the top ten. The sample was peripheral blood. Source of these receptors: a human donor in a cohort sampled during active COVID-19.

The V call is TRBV10-2, the J call TRBJ2-7, with D maybe TRBD2 (7 bases). CDR3 length: 14 amino acids. The V gene's germline CDR1 is WSHSY and CDR2 SAAADI. Deletions cut 6 bases from V and 3 bases from J, with 15 bases between. CDR3 in amino acids: CASSRRGGIYEQYF. The CDR3 region has the DNA TGCGCCAGCAGCAGGAGGGGGGGCATCTACGAGCAGTACTTC.

The rearrangement uses TRBV11-2 and TRBJ2-2; the D is unclear. Trimming stripped 3 bases from V and 3 bases from J, with 5 bases between. The CDR3 runs 13 residues. CDR1 SGHAT and CDR2 FQNNGV come from the germline V gene. The CDR3 DNA sequence: TGTGCCAGCAGCTTGCTAGACACCGGGGAGCTGTTTTTT. Its protein is CASSLLDTGELFF.

This clone was found once. The sample holds other DNA sequences that translate to the same CDR3. This rearrangement joins TRBV20-1 to TRBJ2-1, with D perhaps TRBD2 (5 bases). The CDR3 is 13 amino acids. CDR1 DFQATT and CDR2 SNEGSKA come from the germline V gene (reference sequence). Trimming took off 3 bases at V and 3 bases at J, with 9 bases between the two ends. The CDR3 region is CSASLAGYNEQFF. The CDR3 region has the DNA TGCAGTGCTAGTCTTGCGGGCTACAATGAGCAGTTCTTC.

This chain links TRBV19 with TRBJ2-1; 8 positions agree with TRBD1. From germline, CDR1 is LNHDA and CDR2 SQIVND (reference sequence). The J segment lost 8 bases and the V segment lost 4 bases, leaving 4 bases of the junction unmatched. This CDR3 has 13 residues. The CDR3 DNA sequence: TGTGCCAGTAGTACGCTACAGGGGGATGAGCAGTTCTTC. Residues: CASSTLQGDEQFF. The full variable domain, in which reference TRBV19 and TRBJ2-1 provide the parts outside the CDR3, is DGGITQSPKYLFRKEGQNVTLSCEQNLNHDAMYWYRQDPGQGLRLIYYSQIVNDFQKGDIAEGYSVSREKKESFPLTVTSAQKNPTAFYLCASSTLQGDEQFFGPGTRLTVL.

The chain employs TRBV6-5 and TRBJ2-7, with no clear D. CDR1 MNHEY and CDR2 SVGAGI come from the germline V gene. Trimming left V 10 bases short and J 0 bases short, with 16 bases between. The CDR3 is 14 amino acids. This chain's CDR3 is CATLARPSSYEQYF. CDR3 nucleotides: TGTGCCACCCTGGCTAGGCCGAGCTCCTACGAGCAGTACTTC.

The chain's CDR3 is CASSQDRDRGVNEQFF. As DNA, the CDR3 is TGTGCCAGCAGCCAAGACCGGGACAGGGGTGTCAATGAGCAGTTCTTC. This sequence joins TRBV3-1 (or the pseudogene TRBV3-2) and TRBJ2-1, with 10 bases identical to TRBD1. V lost 0 bases to trimming and J lost 6 bases; unmatched junction nucleotides: 5. This CDR3 is 16 amino acids long. Germline V gives CDR1 LGHDT, CDR2 YNNKEL (reference sequence).

The chain has TRBV5-5 and TRBJ2-7; 7 bases fit TRBD2. Per germline, CDR1 SGHKS and CDR2 YYEKEE (reference sequence). The CDR3 runs 15 residues. The V gene end was trimmed by 4 bases and the J gene end by 3 bases; junction bases not matched to a gene: 10. CDR3 in amino acids: CASSRTSSPSYEQYF. The CDR3 DNA is TGTGCCAGCAGCAGGACTAGTTCCCCTAGCTACGAGCAGTACTTC.

The rearrangement joins TRBV5-1 to TRBJ2-7; 9 bases line up with TRBD2. Germline V gene data show CDR1 as SGHRS and CDR2 as YFSETQ. The trim removed 6 bases at V and 6 bases at J, leaving 13 bases unmatched. The CDR3 runs 15 residues. The CDR3 reads CASTLNSGSTREQYF. The CDR3 DNA follows: TGCGCCAGCACCCTGAATAGCGGGAGTACACGCGAGCAGTACTTC. Full variable domain (remainder filled in from reference TRBV5-1 and TRBJ2-7): KAGVTQTPRYLIKTRGQQVTLSCSPISGHRSVSWYQQTPGQGLQFLFEYFSETQRNKGNFPGRFSGRQFSNSRSEMNVSTLELGDSALYLCASTLNSGSTREQYFGPGTRLTVT.

This chain uses TRBV30 with TRBJ1-4, with D possibly being TRBD1 (5 bases). The CDR3 sequence is 13 residues long. Trimming pared 0 bases from V and 7 bases from J, leaving 9 bases between. Germline V gene data show CDR1 as GTSNPN and CDR2 as SVGIG (reference sequence). CDR3 protein: CAWSVQVFEKLFF. CDR3 sequence (DNA): TGTGCCTGGAGTGTACAGGTCTTTGAAAAACTGTTTTTT. Full variable domain (outside the CDR3, taken from reference TRBV30 and TRBJ1-4): SQTIHQWPATLVQPVGSPLSLECTVEGTSNPNLYWYRQAAGRGLQLLFYSVGIGQISSEVPQNLSASRPQDRQFILSSKKLLLSDSGFYLCAWSVQVFEKLFFGSGTQLSVL.

The chain has TRBV5-1 and TRBJ2-7; D is possibly TRBD1 (5 bases). The V gene lost 4 bases and the J gene lost 4 bases, with 12 bases spanning the gap. CDR1 is SGHRS, CDR2 YFSETQ, per germline. The CDR3 spans 13 residues. CDR3: CASSSDRDYEQYF. The CDR3 DNA is TGCGCCAGCAGCAGCGACAGAGATTACGAGCAGTACTTC.

The J gene is TRBJ1-1, the V gene TRBV15, with D unclear. The V and J ends lost 4 bases and 5 bases respectively, with 17 bases between them. Germline loops: CDR1 LNHNV, CDR2 YYDKDF (reference sequence). The CDR3 has 15 amino acids. As DNA, the CDR3 is TGTGCCACCAGCAAGCGGACGGCAATGATAACTGAAGCTTTCTTT. The encoded protein is CATSKRTAMITEAFF. Filled out from reference TRBV15 and TRBJ1-1, the complete variable domain reads DAMVIQNPRYQVTQFGKPVTLSCSQTLNHNVMYWYQQKSSQAPKLLFHYYDKDFNNEADTPDNFQSRRPNTSFCFLDIRSPGLGDTAMYLCATSKRTAMITEAFFGQGTRLTVV.

The rearrangement links TRBV6-5 to TRBJ1-1; a possible D gene is TRBD1 (5 bases). The germline V gene encodes CDR1 MNHEY and CDR2 SVGAGI. This CDR3 region has 16 residues. Trimming cost V 0 bases and J 0 bases, with 11 bases left between them. This CDR3 reads CASSYSGGFMNTEAFF. CDR3 nucleotide sequence: TGTGCCAGCAGTTACTCCGGGGGATTCATGAACACTGAAGCTTTCTTT.

The chain has TRBV3-1 (or the pseudogene TRBV3-2) and TRBJ2-3; the D gene is possibly TRBD2 (5 bases). The CDR3 contains 15 residues. From germline, CDR1 is LGHDT and CDR2 YNNKEL (reference sequence). V was cut by 1 base and J by 6 bases, with 14 bases left in between. The CDR3 sequence: CASSQGAGLADTQYF. The CDR3 coding sequence is TGTGCCAGCAGCCAAGGGGCGGGCTTGGCGGATACGCAGTATTTT.

This chain connects TRBV7-9 to TRBJ2-5; 10 nucleotides align to TRBD2. V trimming: 3 bases; J trimming: 5 bases; junction bases outside the gene matches: 9. CDR3 length: 16 amino acids. Germline CDR1 SEHNR, CDR2 FQNEAQ (reference sequence). The CDR3 DNA is TGTGCCAGCAGCTTCATAGCGGGAGGATTGGGGGAGACCCAGTACTTC. Translated: CASSFIAGGLGETQYF.

This rearrangement joins TRBV4-2 to TRBJ2-2; 8 nucleotides align to TRBD2. The CDR3 is 17 residues long. Germline CDR1 LGHNA, CDR2 YNFKEQ. The trim removed 0 bases at V and 6 bases at J, leaving 9 bases unmatched. CDR3 loop: CASSQDLERRGAGELFF. The CDR3 DNA follows: TGTGCCAGCAGCCAAGATCTCGAGCGGCGGGGGGCCGGGGAGCTGTTTTTT.

The V and J genes are TRBV2 and TRBJ2-7; maybe TRBD2 (6 bases). CDR1 and CDR2 (germline): SNHLY, FYNNEI. Trimming removed 4 bases from V and 3 bases from J, with 7 bases in between. CDR3 length: 12 amino acids. CDR3 nucleotides: TGTGCCAGCAGTGTGGAGGGCTACGAGCAGTACTTC. It encodes CASSVEGYEQYF.

The chain joins TRBV29-1 to TRBJ2-3; D is unclear. Trimming took 0 bases from V and 3 from J, leaving 13 bases between them. In germline, CDR1 is SQVTM, CDR2 ANQGSEA. The CDR3 has 15 amino acids. CDR3 loop: CSVEDLGIQTDTQYF. The CDR3 coding sequence is TGCAGCGTTGAAGATCTAGGAATTCAGACAGATACGCAGTATTTT.